The present TCR beta chain was sequenced within a study of T-cell reconstitution after alpha-beta-depleted transplantation in children. Study-wide results and limits: Newly produced T cells mostly provided counts and TCRbeta diversity after one year, as hyperexpanded clones declined.

The TCRbeta library was prepared with unique molecular identifiers. TCRdb processed the PCR reads anew with MiXCR; each CDR3 protein has one entry. The sample lists about 200,000 distinct CDR3 sequences, approximately 6.3% occurring once. This clonotype was picked up many times. Its target is unknown. V dropped 6 bases and J dropped 4; count of bases not matched to a gene: 10. The CDR3 runs 15 residues. Looked up from germline, CDR1 is DFQATT and CDR2 is SNEGSKA (reference sequence). The receptor's source is a boy aged 2 to 10 with acute lymphoblastic leukemia, due to receive a stem cell transplant. The sequencing used PBMCs, collected before TCRalphabeta/CD19-depleted stem cell transplant. This rearrangement joins TRBV20-1 to TRBJ2-5; 11 nucleotides line up with TRBD2. CDR3 coding DNA: TGCAGTGCAACGCCACTAGCGGGAGATACAGAGACCCAGTACTTC. Encoded protein: CSATPLAGDTETQYF.